The 24 T cell receptor beta chains given below trace back to one sample, sequenced in a study of blood T cells in healthy people across ages. Then a second PCR, running roughly 7 to 11 cycles, was carried out with a sample-barcoded 5' primer and a J-beta primer mix. MiXCR, run by TCRdb on the 5' RACE reads, gives a single entry per CDR3 protein. The sample lists roughly 800,000 distinct CDR3 sequences, roughly 60% occurring once. The specimen sequenced was blood. The origin of the receptors is a man younger than 40 in good health.

As DNA, the CDR3 is TGTGCCAGCTCTCAACAGGGGACCGCTAACTATGGCTACACCTTC. It translates to CASSQQGTANYGYTF. V is TRBV6-6 and J is TRBJ1-2, with 7 nucleotides matching TRBD1. Germline trimming cut 8 bases from V and 0 bases from J; bases unmatched to any gene: 9. Germline CDR1 MNHNY, CDR2 SVGAGI (reference sequence). The CDR3 is made up of 15 amino acids.

This clonotype has only a few counts. The gene calls are TRBV20-1 and TRBJ2-4; the match to TRBD2 covers 7 bases. Per germline, CDR1 DFQATT and CDR2 SNEGSKA (reference sequence). This CDR3 region has 16 residues. The trim removed 0 bases at V and 0 bases at J, leaving 5 bases unmatched. This CDR3 is CSARDSLAVAKNIQYF. CDR3 coding DNA: TGCAGTGCTAGAGATAGCCTAGCGGTAGCCAAAAACATTCAGTACTTC.

CDR3 loop: CANSILAGAQETRYF. CDR3 nucleotide sequence: TGTGCCAACAGCATCCTAGCGGGGGCCCAAGAGACCCGGTACTTC. The chain carries TRBV21-1 and TRBJ2-5; TRBD2 is the table's D call and was not checked against the DNA. TRBV21-1 is noted as a pseudogene. This CDR3 spans 15 amino acids.

This clonotype has at least ten counts. The chain uses TRBV6-5 and TRBJ1-2, with a possible D match to TRBD1 (5 bases). V lost 4 bases, J lost 8 bases, and 17 bases lay in between. CDR1 is MNHEY and CDR2 is SVGAGI in the germline V gene. CDR3 length equals 14 residues. The CDR3 region has the DNA TGTGCCAGCAGTTCTGGCCGGGGGGTGCGCGGCTACACCTTC. Its translation: CASSSGRGVRGYTF.

Of note for this clonotype: A junction boundary mismatches the germline segment, possibly from a read error. This chain connects TRBV7-2 to TRBJ2-7, with 9 nucleotides matching TRBD2. The germline gives CDR1 SGHTA, CDR2 FQGNSA. The CDR3 consists of 15 residues. CDR3 coding DNA: TGTGCCAGCAACTTAAGGGGCGGGACTAGCCACGAGCAGTACTTC. Protein: CASNLRGGTSHEQYF.

Notes on this clonotype: The junction departs from the called germline gene at one end, perhaps through a read error. The chain joins TRBV20-1 to TRBJ2-1, with D possibly TRBD2 on 6 matching bases. The V gene's germline CDR1 is DFQATT and CDR2 SNEGSKA (reference sequence). This CDR3 has 13 residues. CDR3: CGASLGLYNEQFF. CDR3 in DNA: TGCGGTGCTAGCCTGGGACTCTACAATGAGCAGTTCTTC.

Written as DNA, the CDR3 is TGTGCCAGCAGTTACTCGTTTAGCGGGGGGGATATCGGCAATGAGCAGTTCTTC. Its protein is CASSYSFSGGDIGNEQFF. The gene calls are TRBV6-5 and TRBJ2-1, with 11 bases aligning to TRBD2. The CDR3 contains 18 residues. Per the germline V gene, CDR1 is MNHEY and CDR2 is SVGAGI. The V segment lost 0 bases and the J segment 6 bases; nucleotides outside the gene matches: 10.

This rearrangement joins TRBV21-1 to TRBJ2-7; the D call in the table, TRBD2, was not verified against the DNA. TRBV21-1 is classified as a pseudogene. This CDR3 has 15 amino acids. Written as DNA, the CDR3 is TGTGCCAGCAGCAAAATAACTTTACAAGGGCTGGAGCAGTACTTC. It encodes CASSKITLQGLEQYF.

This clonotype was seen more than once but under ten times. The genes are TRBV4-1 and TRBJ2-7; D is unclear. The CDR3 totals 13 residues. With 0 bases removed from V and 4 bases from J, the gap between germline ends came to 7 bases. CDR1 and CDR2 (germline): MGHRA, YSYEKL. The CDR3 coding sequence is TGCGCCAGCAGCCAAGATGGGCCTTACGAGCAGTACTTC. This encodes CASSQDGPYEQYF.

The chain carries TRBV10-3 and TRBJ2-1; possibly TRBD1 or TRBD2 for D (5 bases each). Trimming left V 4 bases short and J 0 bases short, with 10 bases between. CDR3 length: 15 amino acids. Germline values: CDR1 ENHRY, CDR2 SYGVKD. The CDR3 DNA follows: TGTGCCATCAGTGGACAGCGGCTCTCCTACAATGAGCAGTTCTTC. Residues: CAISGQRLSYNEQFF.

The gene calls are TRBV29-1 and TRBJ2-5; 8 nucleotides agree with TRBD1. Losses at the gene ends were 6 bases for V and 4 bases for J; bases not matched to a gene: 10. Germline assignment: CDR1 SQVTM and CDR2 ANQGSEA. CDR3 length equals 14 residues. CDR3 sequence (DNA): TGCAGCGTAGCGATTACAGGGGGAGGAGAGACCCAGTACTTC. Translated: CSVAITGGGETQYF.

The CDR3, as DNA: TGTGCCAGCAGTTTTGATACGCAGTATTTT. The encoded protein is CASSFDTQYF. The genes are TRBV12-3 or TRBV12-4 and TRBJ2-3; D gene unclear. This CDR3 is built from 10 residues. V lost 3 bases, J lost 6 bases, and 1 base lay in between.

The chain recombines TRBV6-2 or TRBV6-3 with TRBJ2-5; D uncertain. Trimming removed 5 bases from V and 11 bases from J, with 21 bases in between. The CDR3 sequence is 14 residues long. Looked up from germline, CDR1 is MNHEY and CDR2 is SVGEGT. Here the CDR3 reads CASSPQYSRNEQYF. The CDR3 DNA reads TGTGCCAGCAGTCCACAATATAGCAGGAATGAGCAGTACTTC.

The table lists this clonotype with a few counts. The CDR3 reads CASSLMVVGETQYF. The CDR3, as DNA: TGTGCCAGCAGCTTAATGGTGGTGGGAGAGACCCAGTACTTC. The chain carries TRBV7-2 and TRBJ2-5; unclear D gene. V dropped 2 bases and J dropped 4 bases, with 11 bases sitting between them. Germline CDR1 reads SGHTA; CDR2 reads FQGNSA. The CDR3 is 14 amino acids.

J is TRBJ2-7 and V is TRBV7-9, with 9 bases fitting TRBD1. Germline V gene lookup returns CDR1 SEHNR and CDR2 FQNEAQ (reference sequence). J gave up 7 bases and V 8 bases, and 9 bases lay outside the gene matches. The CDR3 length is 13 residues. CDR3 sequence (DNA): TGTGCCAGCCGGGACAGGGATGACAATGAGCAGTACTTC. As protein: CASRDRDDNEQYF.

This clonotype was counted between two and nine times. The V gene is TRBV5-1, the J gene TRBJ2-1, with TRBD1 matching over 10 bases. V was pared by 0 bases and J by 9 bases, with 6 bases of the junction left unmatched. CDR1 is SGHRS and CDR2 is YFSETQ in the germline V gene. The CDR3 contains 15 residues. CDR3 coding DNA: TGCGCCAGCAGCTTGGCCCTAGACAGGGGGCCTGAGCAGTTCTTC. This sequence encodes CASSLALDRGPEQFF.

The chain joins TRBV29-1 to TRBJ2-5; tentatively, D is TRBD1 (5 bases). The CDR3 is 12 amino acids. Trimming left V 6 bases short and J 3 bases short, with 11 bases between. Germline V gene sequence: CDR1 SQVTM, CDR2 ANQGSEA. CDR3 coding DNA: TGCAGCGTCGCCCAGGGAAAAGAGACCCAGTACTTC. Translated: CSVAQGKETQYF.

The V and J genes are TRBV5-1 and TRBJ2-2, with 8 bases that match TRBD1. J was trimmed by 5 bases and V by 2 bases; bases with no gene match: 8. CDR3 length equals 16 residues. Germline loops: CDR1 SGHRS, CDR2 YFSETQ. The chain's CDR3 is CASSFYGQGRTGELFF. DNA of the CDR3: TGCGCCAGCAGCTTCTACGGACAGGGTCGTACCGGGGAGCTGTTTTTT. Filled out from reference TRBV5-1 and TRBJ2-2, the complete variable domain reads KAGVTQTPRYLIKTRGQQVTLSCSPISGHRSVSWYQQTPGQGLQFLFEYFSETQRNKGNFPGRFSGRQFSNSRSEMNVSTLELGDSALYLCASSFYGQGRTGELFFGEGSRLTVL.

The genes are TRBV20-1 and TRBJ2-1, with 8 bases that match TRBD2. This CDR3 is 15 amino acids long. Trimming removed 5 bases from V and 5 bases from J; junction bases left unmatched: 11. Germline CDR1 is DFQATT and CDR2 is SNEGSKA (reference sequence). CDR3 nucleotide sequence: TGCAGTGCTGAAATTACCGGGACTAGAAACAATGAGCAGTTCTTC. This codes for CSAEITGTRNNEQFF.

The V and J genes are TRBV20-1 and TRBJ2-3; 10 bases match TRBD2. This CDR3 comprises 17 residues. Germline CDR1 is DFQATT and CDR2 is SNEGSKA (reference sequence). In DNA, the CDR3 is TGCAGAGCCGCGGAGGGGATCCAGCGGGGGGGCCCCGGTACGCAGTATTTT. Translated: CRAAEGIQRGGPGTQYF.

This clonotype showed up many times. The J gene is TRBJ2-3, the V gene TRBV29-1, with 14 bases lining up with TRBD2. With V trimmed by 7 bases and J by 5 bases, 2 bases remained unmatched. From germline, CDR1 is SQVTM and CDR2 ANQGSEA. The CDR3 extends over 13 amino acids. CDR3: CSGGLAGGDTQYF. In DNA form, the CDR3 reads TGCAGCGGAGGACTAGCGGGAGGAGATACGCAGTATTTT.

The chain employs TRBV10-3 and TRBJ2-6; D not resolved. Germline V CDR1 and CDR2: ENHRY, SYGVKD. The V and J ends lost 8 bases and 0 bases respectively, with 5 bases between them. The CDR3 extends over 13 amino acids. For the CDR3, the DNA is TGTGCCATCGGGCGCTCTGGGGCCAACGTCCTGACTTTC. Protein: CAIGRSGANVLTF.

The chain is built from TRBV12-3 or TRBV12-4 and TRBJ1-2; 8 nucleotides agree with TRBD1. The V and J ends lost 6 bases and 5 bases, in that order; junction bases with no gene match: 5. The CDR3 covers 13 residues. The CDR3 here is CASRDRVFYGYTF. Written as DNA, the CDR3 is TGTGCCAGCAGGGACAGGGTTTTTTATGGCTACACCTTC.

This clonotype has a handful of counts. Compared with germline, one end of the junction differs, possibly owing to a read error. This chain uses TRBV5-1 with TRBJ2-1; 11 bases are shared with TRBD2. This CDR3 region has 14 residues. Germline CDR1 and CDR2: SGHRS and YFSETQ. DNA for the CDR3: TGTGCCAGCAGTCCTCTAGCGGGAGGAAATGAGCAGTTCTTC. It translates to CASSPLAGGNEQFF.